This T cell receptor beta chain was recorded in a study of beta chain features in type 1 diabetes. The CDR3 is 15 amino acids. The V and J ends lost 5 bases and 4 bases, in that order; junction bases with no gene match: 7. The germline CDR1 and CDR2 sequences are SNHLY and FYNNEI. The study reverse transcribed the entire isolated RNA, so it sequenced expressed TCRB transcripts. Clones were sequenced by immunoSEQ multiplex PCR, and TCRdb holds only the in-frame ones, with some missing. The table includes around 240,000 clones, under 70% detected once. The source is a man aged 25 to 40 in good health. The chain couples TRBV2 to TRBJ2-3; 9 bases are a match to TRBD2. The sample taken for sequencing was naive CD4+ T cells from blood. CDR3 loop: CASSYAGGLSDTQYF. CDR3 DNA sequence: TGTGCCAGCAGTTACGCGGGGGGGCTCTCAGATACGCAGTATTTT.